This passage covers 29 T cell receptor beta chains from one sample sequenced in a study of T cell repertoires in cytomegalovirus infection. TCRdb recomputed calls from the reads with MiXCR, one row per CDR3 protein. The data contain a few hundred thousand distinct CDR3 sequences, over 20% of them singletons. What was sequenced was CD8+ T cells from PBMCs. These receptors all stem from a human donor in good health (CMV status not recorded). Some clones in this sample may be carry-over from other donors' samples.

This clonotype came up a few times. V is TRBV19 and J is TRBJ2-7, with a tentative D call TRBD1 (6 bases). V was cut by 3 bases and J by 3 bases, with 15 bases left in between. From germline, CDR1 is LNHDA and CDR2 SQIVND (reference sequence). CDR3 size: 15 residues. The CDR3 is CASSMGPGQIYEQYF. The CDR3 nucleotides are TGTGCCAGTAGTATGGGTCCGGGACAAATCTACGAGCAGTACTTC.

The chain combines TRBV12-3 or TRBV12-4 with TRBJ1-5; the D gene is possibly TRBD1 (6 bases). Trimming cost V 4 bases and J 9 bases, with 19 bases left between them. This CDR3 comprises 15 residues. The CDR3 spells CASSSTGTPNVPQHF. The CDR3 region has the DNA TGTGCCAGCAGTTCGACCGGGACACCCAATGTGCCCCAGCATTTT.

This clonotype came up a few times. This chain links TRBV5-6 with TRBJ2-3; weak D call: TRBD2 (5 bases). V was clipped by 0 bases and J by 4 bases, with 9 bases between them. Germline CDR1 is SGHDT and CDR2 is YYEEEE. This CDR3 contains 14 residues. The CDR3 protein is CASSLATGADTQYF. The CDR3 DNA reads TGTGCCAGCAGCTTGGCCACCGGGGCAGATACGCAGTATTTT.

The J gene is TRBJ1-2, the V gene TRBV2; 10 bases align to TRBD1. CDR1 SNHLY and CDR2 FYNNEI come from the germline V gene. The J segment lost 3 bases and the V segment lost 3 bases, leaving 4 bases of the junction unmatched. This CDR3 is built from 15 residues. The CDR3 loop is CASSETGGGHYGYTF. As DNA, the CDR3 is TGTGCCAGCAGTGAGACAGGGGGCGGTCACTATGGCTACACCTTC.

The rearrangement links TRBV28 to TRBJ2-7; D may be TRBD1 (5 bases). There are 12 residues in the CDR3. The ends were cut back, 3 bases at V and 6 bases at J, with 9 bases in the middle. Per the germline V gene, CDR1 is MDHEN and CDR2 is SYDVKM. The CDR3 DNA follows: TGTGCCAGCAGTTTCGGTAGGGGCGAGCAGTACTTC. Its translation is CASSFGRGEQYF.

This rearrangement joins TRBV3-1 to TRBJ2-1; D may be TRBD2 (6 bases). Trimming pared 2 bases from V and 8 bases from J, leaving 13 bases between. There are 14 residues in the CDR3. Germline CDR1 and CDR2: LGHDT and YNNKEL (reference sequence). CDR3: CASSQSGEVDEQFF. The CDR3 DNA reads as TGTGCCAGCAGCCAATCCGGGGAGGTGGATGAGCAGTTCTTC.

Concerning this clonotype itself: This could be a read error, since a much larger clone is one nucleotide away. The conserved phenylalanine or tryptophan normally closing the CDR3 is absent here, so this likely arose from a read error. The chain employs TRBV7-8 and TRBJ2-5, with a weak D call TRBD1 (6 bases). Germline assignment: CDR1 SGHVS and CDR2 FQNEAQ. This CDR3 region has 14 residues. The V end lost 6 bases, the J end lost 2 bases, and 13 bases lay between the germline ends. CDR3 sequence: CASSNPGQQETQYL. CDR3 bases: TGTGCCAGCAGTAATCCGGGACAACAAGAGACCCAGTACCTC.

This clonotype has a handful of counts. The chain links TRBV27 to TRBJ1-6, with a possible D match to TRBD1 (5 bases). The CDR3 is 13 amino acids. Germline CDR1 MNHEY, CDR2 SMNVEV (reference sequence). V lost 6 bases and J 10 bases, leaving 13 bases between the germline ends. CDR3 coding DNA: TGTGCCAGCAGGGCCGGGACCGAATCACCCCTCCACTTT. Amino acids: CASRAGTESPLHF.

The rearrangement joins TRBV4-1 to TRBJ2-4, with D possibly called TRBD1 or TRBD2 (5 bases each). The length of the CDR3 is 12 residues. V gave up 1 base and J gave up 8 bases, with 6 bases separating them. The germline CDR1 and CDR2 sequences are MGHRA and YSYEKL. The CDR3 spells CASSQGGYIQYF. As DNA, the CDR3 is TGCGCCAGCAGCCAAGGGGGGTACATTCAGTACTTC.

Concerning this clonotype itself: A much larger clone is a single base away; this may be a read error. The chain links TRBV7-6 to TRBJ2-7, with D possibly TRBD1 on 5 matching bases. Germline V CDR1 and CDR2: SGHVS, FNYEAQ. The CDR3 is 14 residues long. Deletions cut 5 bases from V and 0 bases from J, with 11 bases between. The CDR3 sequence: CASSISTGSYEQYF. Here the CDR3 DNA reads TGTGCCAGCAGCATATCCACAGGCTCCTACGAGCAGTACTTC.

The gene calls are TRBV9 and TRBJ2-7, with 8 bases identical to TRBD1. This CDR3 spans 14 amino acids. Germline V CDR1 and CDR2: SGDLS, YYNGEE. The J segment lost 3 bases and the V segment lost 0 bases, leaving 2 bases of the junction unmatched. CDR3 residues: CASSVAGTGYEQYF. The CDR3 nucleotides are TGTGCCAGCAGCGTAGCAGGGACAGGCTACGAGCAGTACTTC.

This clonotype appeared a few times. The chain joins TRBV28 to TRBJ1-6; D remains unclear. V lost 5 bases and J 2 bases, leaving 16 bases between the germline ends. The germline V gene encodes CDR1 MDHEN and CDR2 SYDVKM. The CDR3 spans 17 residues. The CDR3 loop is CASSPADPYTYNSPLHF. The CDR3, as DNA: TGTGCCAGCAGTCCAGCAGACCCATACACCTATAATTCACCCCTCCACTTT. The whole variable domain, filled in from reference TRBV28 and TRBJ1-6, reads DVKVTQSSRYLVKRTGEKVFLECVQDMDHENMFWYRQDPGLGLRLIYFSYDVKMKEKGDIPEGYSVSREKKERFSLILESASTNQTSMYLCASSPADPYTYNSPLHFGNGTRLTVT.

This chain uses TRBV6-6 with TRBJ1-4; 7 bases are shared with TRBD1. The CDR3 contains 15 residues. Germline assignment: CDR1 MNHNY and CDR2 SVGAGI (reference sequence). The V gene end was trimmed by 2 bases and the J gene end by 2 bases; junction bases not matched to a gene: 2. The CDR3 coding sequence is TGTGCCAGCAGTTACGACAGGGCCACTAATGAAAAACTGTTTTTT. It encodes CASSYDRATNEKLFF.

The rearrangement links TRBV19 to TRBJ2-2, with 10 bases fitting TRBD1. CDR1 is LNHDA, CDR2 SQIVND, per germline (reference sequence). The CDR3 extends over 14 amino acids. The V segment lost 6 bases and the J segment 8 bases; nucleotides outside the gene matches: 6. CDR3 sequence (DNA): TGTGCCAGTAGCCCCCCGGGACAGGGGGGGGAGCTGTTTTTT. Translation: CASSPPGQGGELFF.

This clonotype appeared many times. This chain links TRBV28 with TRBJ1-1, with a tentative D call TRBD1 (5 bases). Trimming left V 6 bases short and J 4 bases short, with 12 bases between. The germline V gene encodes CDR1 MDHEN and CDR2 SYDVKM. The length of the CDR3 is 13 residues. CDR3 DNA: TGTGCCAGCAGGAAGGGAGGGACCACTGAAGCTTTCTTT. Translation: CASRKGGTTEAFF.

The rearrangement uses TRBV15 and TRBJ1-5; the D is unclear. This CDR3 is built from 13 residues. V was trimmed by 9 bases and J by 6 bases, leaving 15 bases between them. Germline-derived CDR1 and CDR2 are LNHNV and YYDKDF (reference sequence). The CDR3 loop is CATSGGLGQPQHF. CDR3 in DNA: TGTGCCACGAGCGGAGGGTTGGGTCAGCCCCAGCATTTT.

This clonotype was observed a handful of times. CDR3 in amino acids: CSVERVRGETQYF. For the CDR3, the DNA is TGCAGCGTTGAACGGGTGAGAGGAGAGACCCAGTACTTC. The chain carries TRBV29-1 and TRBJ2-5; D ambiguous. Germline CDR1 reads SQVTM; CDR2 reads ANQGSEA. The CDR3 totals 13 residues. Between the trimmed V and J ends, which lost 2 bases and 4 bases, there was a span of 11 bases.

This clonotype was seen a few times. The rearrangement uses TRBV2 and TRBJ1-2; D unclear. The CDR3 is made up of 16 amino acids. Germline V gives CDR1 SNHLY, CDR2 FYNNEI. Trimming shortened V by 6 bases and J by 1 base, and 18 bases separated the two germline ends. The CDR3 here is CASSLERVALNYGYTF. In DNA, the CDR3 is TGTGCCAGCAGCCTGGAGAGGGTTGCGCTTAACTATGGCTACACCTTC.

The chain uses TRBV27 and TRBJ1-5, with D unclear. Germline V CDR1 and CDR2: MNHEY, SMNVEV (reference sequence). The CDR3 consists of 12 residues. Trimming removed 8 bases at V and 7 bases at J, with 12 bases between. DNA for the CDR3: TGTGCCAGCGCGCCCCATGGCCAGCCCCAGCATTTT. It encodes CASAPHGQPQHF.

This clonotype was picked up a small number of times. V usage is TRBV6-5 and J usage is TRBJ2-7; no reliable D call. The CDR3 is 14 amino acids. Germline V lookup: CDR1 MNHEY, CDR2 SVGAGI. V lost 0 bases to trimming and J lost 7 bases, with 13 bases between them. The CDR3 region has the DNA TGTGCCAGCAGTTACTCAGGAGACGGGTGGGAGCAGTACTTC. Protein product: CASSYSGDGWEQYF.

The rearrangement uses TRBV30 and TRBJ1-2; TRBD1 is a possible D gene (5 bases). Germline CDR1 reads GTSNPN; CDR2 reads SVGIG (reference sequence). V lost 8 bases and J lost 8, with 21 bases in between. The CDR3 has 13 amino acids. In DNA, the CDR3 is TGTGCCCGTCCGGGACCCAGCTCGGGCGGCTACACCTTC. It translates to CARPGPSSGGYTF.

V usage is TRBV3-1 and J usage is TRBJ1-3; D is unresolved. Per germline, CDR1 LGHDT and CDR2 YNNKEL (reference sequence). The CDR3 length is 16 residues. The V end lost 0 bases, the J end lost 2 bases, and 11 bases lay between the germline ends. This CDR3 reads CASSQDHFATGNTIYF. The CDR3 nucleotides are TGTGCCAGCAGCCAAGATCATTTCGCGACTGGAAACACCATATATTTT.

This clonotype was recorded many times. The V call is TRBV7-2, the J call TRBJ2-3, with 10 nucleotides matching TRBD2. The CDR3 loop spans 19 amino acids. Per germline, CDR1 SGHTA and CDR2 FQGNSA. With V trimmed by 3 bases and J by 4 bases, 16 bases remained unmatched. CDR3 coding DNA: TGTGCCAGCAGCTTTGGTCACCTAGAGGGCACTAGCGGGGCAGATACGCAGTATTTT. Its translation: CASSFGHLEGTSGADTQYF.

This chain uses TRBV19 with TRBJ2-1; D gene ambiguous. This CDR3 has 15 residues. V was clipped by 3 bases and J by 0 bases, with 9 bases between them. Germline CDR1 LNHDA, CDR2 SQIVND (reference sequence). The CDR3 DNA reads TGTGCCAGTAGTATTGGAACATACTCCTACAATGAGCAGTTCTTC. Protein: CASSIGTYSYNEQFF.

This clonotype has a handful of counts. The V gene is TRBV29-1, the J gene TRBJ2-6; D call uncertain. The CDR3 has 14 amino acids. CDR1 is SQVTM, CDR2 ANQGSEA, per germline. Trimming pared 3 bases from V and 0 bases from J, leaving 6 bases between. The CDR3 DNA reads as TGCAGCGTTGAGGGGTCCTCTGGGGCCAACGTCCTGACTTTC. Encoded protein: CSVEGSSGANVLTF.

This clonotype occurred once. The chain links TRBV7-4 to TRBJ1-1; no definite D call. V was pared by 1 base and J by 7 bases, with 10 bases between. The CDR3 is 13 residues long. Germline assignment: CDR1 SGHVT and CDR2 SQSDAQ. CDR3 DNA: TGTGCCAGCAGCTTAGGTCCATCTATTGAAGCTTTCTTT. It encodes CASSLGPSIEAFF.

This clonotype was picked up a small number of times. The genes are TRBV29-1 and TRBJ1-2; no reliable D call. Trimming left V 3 bases short and J 8 bases short, with 10 bases between. Germline V lookup: CDR1 SQVTM, CDR2 ANQGSEA. This CDR3 comprises 11 residues. CDR3 bases: TGCAGCGTTGAGGTGCTTGGGGGCTACACCTTC. It encodes CSVEVLGGYTF.

CDR3 in DNA: TGCAGCGTTGAAGATCCCGCGCCCCGACAGGGGTTCATATCGGGGGAGCAGTACTTC. Translation gives CSVEDPAPRQGFISGEQYF. The J gene is TRBJ2-7, the V gene TRBV29-1; TRBD1 matches 8 bases. There are 19 residues in the CDR3. Germline CDR1 SQVTM, CDR2 ANQGSEA. The V and J ends lost 0 bases and 7 bases, in that order; junction bases with no gene match: 23.

This clonotype has a handful of counts. This chain connects TRBV7-9 to TRBJ1-2; 7 positions agree with TRBD1. V gave up 1 base and J gave up 4 bases; unmatched junction bases: 6. This CDR3 region has 15 residues. CDR1 is SEHNR, CDR2 FQNEAQ, per germline (reference sequence). The CDR3 nucleotides are TGTGCCAGCAGCTTAGGGGACAGCCCAGTCTATGGCTACACCTTC. It yields the protein CASSLGDSPVYGYTF.